This T cell receptor beta chain was found in a study of CD8+CD57+ T cells in acquired aplastic anemia. Study observations and caveats: Shared by patients and controls, fewer than 30 CD8+ CDR3s were abundant in patients.

Profiles of TCR beta VDJ and CDR3 were generated from a genomic DNA template. MiXCR was run by TCRdb on the reads, yielding one entry per CDR3 protein. Of 100,000 to 120,000 distinct CDR3 sequences in the sample, under 60% are singletons; the top ten hold 30% to 35%. This clonotype has ten or more counts. No antigen is known for it. The CDR3 has 14 amino acids. The V end lost 2 bases, the J end lost 4 bases, and 11 bases lay between the germline ends. The germline V gene has CDR1 MGHRA and CDR2 YSYEKL. This chain joins TRBV4-1 and TRBJ2-5; D is perhaps TRBD1 (7 bases). The source material was sorted CD4+, CD8+, or CD8+CD57+ T cells (not recorded which) from PBMCs. This clonotype originated in a human donor in good health, serving as a control. CDR3 in amino acids: CASSQKQGGETQYF. The CDR3 DNA reads as TGCGCCAGCAGCCAAAAGCAGGGGGGAGAGACCCAGTACTTC.